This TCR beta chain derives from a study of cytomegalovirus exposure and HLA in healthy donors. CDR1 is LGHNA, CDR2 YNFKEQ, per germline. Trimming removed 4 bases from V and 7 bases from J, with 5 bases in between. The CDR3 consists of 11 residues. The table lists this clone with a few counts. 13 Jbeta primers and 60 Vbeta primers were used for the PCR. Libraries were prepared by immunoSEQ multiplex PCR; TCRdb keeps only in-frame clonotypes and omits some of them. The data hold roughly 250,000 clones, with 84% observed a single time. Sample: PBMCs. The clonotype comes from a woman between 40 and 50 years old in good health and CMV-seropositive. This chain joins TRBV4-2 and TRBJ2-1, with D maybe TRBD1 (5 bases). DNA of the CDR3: TGTGCCAGCAGCCCAGGGAATGAGCAGTTCTTC. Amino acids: CASSPGNEQFF.